This TCR beta chain came from a study of identical twins. A few counts support this clonotype. Its antigen remains unknown. Germline lookup yields CDR1 GTSNPN and CDR2 SVGIG (reference sequence). The CDR3 extends over 14 amino acids. Trimming removed 0 bases from V and 9 bases from J; junction bases left unmatched: 7. Whole-study findings and limits: Beta out-of-frame sequences showed weaker excess sharing between twins. Reduced insertions were recorded for abundant cord blood beta clonotypes, with no such pattern in memory repertoires. Models underpredicted monozygotic twin sharing of out-of-frame TCR alpha.

MiXCR was run by TCRdb on the 5' RACE reads, yielding one entry per CDR3 protein. This sample has about 220,000 distinct CDR3 sequences, with 7.5% found just once. A further study also used this sample, focusing on yellow fever vaccine responses in identical twins.

This TCR was sampled from a woman younger than 30 in good health. The specimen sequenced was memory (CD45RO+) T cells sorted from blood. V usage is TRBV30 and J usage is TRBJ2-2; 7 nucleotides align to TRBD2. The CDR3 coding sequence is TGTGCCTGGAGTGTGGGCGGGAGTGCCCGGGAGCTGTTTTTT. Its protein product is CAWSVGGSARELFF.